Reported below is one TCR beta chain. Its antigen is currently unknown. Per the germline V gene, CDR1 is MDHEN and CDR2 is SYDVKM. The CDR3 is made up of 17 amino acids. V gave up 6 bases and J gave up 0 bases, with 18 bases separating them. The entry originates in a study of graft-versus-host responses after intestinal transplantation. On the study more broadly: Every recipient underwent anti-thymocyte globulin induction, then tacrolimus and steroids for approximately 3 years.

Assay: immunoSEQ multiplex PCR; the TCRdb copy retains only in-frame clones and omits some. The repertoire includes around 20,000 clones, 90% of them detected once, and approximately 1.9% sits in the top ten. Study observations and caveats: GvH clones turned up in recipient marrow; some had shown up first in ileum or blood.

The material sequenced was PBMCs, taken 350 to 400 days after transplant. This clonotype was sampled from a human patient who received an intestinal transplant, so some T cells may come from the graft donor. The chain couples TRBV28 to TRBJ1-3, with TRBD1 as a possible D gene (5 bases). The CDR3 is CASRSAGIVGSGNTIYF. Here the CDR3 DNA reads TGTGCCAGCAGATCTGCAGGGATCGTCGGCTCTGGAAACACCATATATTTT.